This TCR beta chain was recovered during a study of T cells in Graves' hyperthyroidism and ophthalmopathy. Whole-study results and caveats: Ophthalmopathy, as predicted by the model, came a median 6.5 months after the prediction.

There are many counts of this clonotype. No antigen is known for it. TCR beta CDR3 sequences were amplified from RNA transcripts. The TCR CDR3 was amplified in a first-round RT-PCR using the HTBI primer set. TCRdb re-called the multiplex PCR reads with MiXCR, one entry per CDR3 protein. The sample records more than 300,000 distinct CDR3 sequences, around 13% being singletons. The CDR3 consists of 17 residues. Trimming cost V 3 bases and J 5 bases; bases outside gene matches: 10. Germline CDR1 KGHDR, CDR2 SFDVKD. The receptor was isolated from an older woman with Graves' hyperthyroidism. Material: blood. The chain carries TRBV24-1 and TRBJ2-3; 10 positions agree with TRBD2. DNA of the CDR3: TGTGCCACCAGTGATCCGCTAGCGGGAGATGGTGGAGATACGCAGTATTTT. Its protein product is CATSDPLAGDGGDTQYF.